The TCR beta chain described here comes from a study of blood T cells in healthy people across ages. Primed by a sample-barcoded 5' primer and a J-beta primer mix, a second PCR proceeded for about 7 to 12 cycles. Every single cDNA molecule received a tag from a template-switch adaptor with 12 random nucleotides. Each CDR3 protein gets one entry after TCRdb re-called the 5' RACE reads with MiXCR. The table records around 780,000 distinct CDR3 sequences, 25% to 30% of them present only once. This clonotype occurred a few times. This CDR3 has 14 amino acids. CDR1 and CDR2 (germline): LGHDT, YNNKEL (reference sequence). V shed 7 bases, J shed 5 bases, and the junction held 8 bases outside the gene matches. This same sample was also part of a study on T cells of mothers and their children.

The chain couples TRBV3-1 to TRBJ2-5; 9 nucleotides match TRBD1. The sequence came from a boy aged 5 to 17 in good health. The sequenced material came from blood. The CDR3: CASTDRGMEETQYF. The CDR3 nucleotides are TGTGCCAGCACCGACAGGGGGATGGAGGAGACCCAGTACTTC.